This is a list of T cell receptor beta chains from one sample in a study of Graves' ophthalmopathy and Graves' hyperthyroidism. TCRdb fed the multiplex PCR reads into MiXCR, producing one record per CDR3 protein. The sample holds approximately 640,000 distinct CDR3 sequences, over 40% seen once. Sequencing input: peripheral blood. The receptors originated from an adult man with Graves' ophthalmopathy. CDR3s include the opening cysteine and the closing phenylalanine or tryptophan. Each record gives: J gene, clone size, V gene, D gene, CDR3 protein, CDR3 DNA. D genes are given only for firm matches. A clone size is listed for some rows: how often the clone was seen (once, few, many), or a class if it is expanded.

TRBJ1-1 | many | TRBV10-3 | TRBD1 | CAISESGTATNTEAFF | TGTGCCATCAGTGAGTCCGGGACAGCCACGAACACTGAAGCTTTCTTT
TRBJ1-5 | . | TRBV15 | . | CATSREGLGPQHF | TGTGCCACCAGCAGAGAGGGACTTGGACCCCAGCATTTT
TRBJ1-6 | once | TRBV25-1 | . | CASSLTSDIYNSPLHF | TGTGCCAGCAGTTTAACCTCAGACATTTATAATTCACCCCTCCACTTT
TRBJ1-1 | many | TRBV24-1 | . | CATSDGANTEAFF | TGTGCCACCAGTGATGGGGCGAACACTGAAGCTTTCTTT
TRBJ2-1 | . | TRBV19 | . | CASSYTLDDEQFF | TGTGCCAGTAGCTACACCCTAGACGATGAGCAGTTCTTC
TRBJ1-3 | . | TRBV10-3 | TRBD1 | CASSSGTGSSGNTIYF | TGTGCCAGCAGTTCCGGGACAGGGAGCTCTGGAAACACCATATATTTT
TRBJ2-5 | . | TRBV5-4 | TRBD2 | CASSAMAGGWKTQYF | TGTGCCAGCAGCGCGATGGCGGGAGGATGGAAGACCCAGTACTTC
TRBJ2-7 | many | TRBV6-1 | TRBD1 | CASRVRDREVYEQYF | TGTGCCAGCAGGGTAAGGGACAGGGAAGTCTACGAGCAGTACTTC
TRBJ2-6 | . | TRBV10-3 | . | CASSYLGSGANVLTF | TGTGCCAGCAGTTACCTGGGCTCTGGGGCCAACGTCCTGACTTTC
TRBJ1-2 | . | TRBV7-2 | TRBD1 | CASSLSQGGAYGYTF | TGTGCCAGCAGCTTATCACAGGGGGGCGCATATGGCTACACCTTC
TRBJ1-1 | many | TRBV14 | . | CASSLQVRTEAFF | TGTGCCAGCAGCCTACAGGTGAGGACTGAAGCTTTCTTT
TRBJ1-1 | . | TRBV10-3 | . | CAISEGDGTEAFF | TGTGCCATCAGTGAGGGGGACGGCACTGAAGCTTTCTTT
TRBJ1-1 | many | TRBV19 | . | CASSIFAGKNTEAFF | TGTGCCAGTAGTATTTTCGCAGGGAAGAACACTGAAGCTTTCTTT
TRBJ2-7 | many | TRBV2 | . | CASRPNSVTQYF | TGTGCCAGCAGACCCAATAGCGTAACGCAGTACTTC
TRBJ2-7 | . | TRBV13 | . | CASSLNLNYGQYF | TGTGCCAGCAGCTTAAACCTGAACTACGGGCAGTACTTC
TRBJ2-5 | many | TRBV2 | TRBD2 | CATGGTSMTTQYF | TGTGCCACCGGAGGGACTAGCATGACGACCCAGTACTTC
TRBJ1-1 | many | TRBV7-3 | . | CASSPGGITEAFF | TGTGCCAGCAGCCCAGGTGGAATCACTGAAGCTTTCTTT
TRBJ1-1 | few | TRBV12-3/TRBV12-4 | TRBD1 | CASSLRDRGHTEAFF | TGTGCCAGCAGTTTAAGGGACAGGGGTCACACTGAAGCTTTCTTT
TRBJ1-1 | many | TRBV5-8 | TRBD1 | CASSRTGQKAFF | TGTGCCAGCAGCAGGACAGGGCAAAAAGCTTTCTTT
TRBJ1-2 | . | TRBV7-9 | . | CASSSSRDTGYTF | TGTGCCAGCAGCTCTAGTAGGGACACTGGCTACACCTTC
TRBJ1-1 | many | TRBV29-1 | . | CSTTLGTEAFF | TGCAGCACAACACTGGGTACTGAAGCTTTCTTT
TRBJ1-2 | many | TRBV2 | TRBD1 | CASHLSQGAEGGYTF | TGTGCCAGCCACTTGTCTCAGGGGGCTGAGGGGGGCTACACCTTC
TRBJ2-1 | few | TRBV29-1 | . | CSVDFGGTTLRDEQFF | TGCAGCGTTGATTTCGGCGGGACGACCCTTCGAGATGAGCAGTTCTTC
TRBJ1-5 | . | TRBV19 | TRBD1 | CASSATGTGASNQPQHF | TGTGCCAGTAGTGCGACCGGGACAGGAGCTAGCAATCAGCCCCAGCATTTT
TRBJ2-2 | . | TRBV25-1 | . | CASSGQDPELFF | TGTGCCAGCAGTGGGCAGGACCCGGAGCTGTTTTTT
TRBJ1-2 | . | TRBV20-1 | . | CRQDRSSYTF | TGCAGACAAGACAGGTCCAGCTACACCTTC
TRBJ1-5 | many | TRBV10-3 | . | CASSGTDNQPQHF | TGTGCCAGCAGTGGAACAGACAATCAGCCCCAGCATTTT
TRBJ2-7 | . | TRBV9 | TRBD1 | CASSVAGQGFNEQYF | TGTGCCAGCAGCGTAGCGGGACAGGGTTTCAACGAGCAGTACTTC
TRBJ1-2 | . | TRBV2 | . | CASSEGPGRGGYTF | TGTGCCAGCAGTGAAGGGCCAGGGAGAGGTGGCTACACCTTC
TRBJ1-3 | few | TRBV7-3 | . | CASSQESGRAQNTIYF | TGTGCCAGCAGCCAAGAGTCCGGTAGGGCCCAAAACACCATATATTTT
TRBJ2-5 | . | TRBV7-9 | TRBD1 | CASSSPGQGRTETQYF | TGTGCCAGCAGCTCACCGGGACAGGGGAGGACAGAGACCCAGTACTTC
TRBJ1-6 | few | TRBV6-6 | . | CASSYSFGYPYNSPLHF | TGTGCCAGCAGTTACTCTTTCGGGTACCCCTATAATTCACCCCTCCACTTT